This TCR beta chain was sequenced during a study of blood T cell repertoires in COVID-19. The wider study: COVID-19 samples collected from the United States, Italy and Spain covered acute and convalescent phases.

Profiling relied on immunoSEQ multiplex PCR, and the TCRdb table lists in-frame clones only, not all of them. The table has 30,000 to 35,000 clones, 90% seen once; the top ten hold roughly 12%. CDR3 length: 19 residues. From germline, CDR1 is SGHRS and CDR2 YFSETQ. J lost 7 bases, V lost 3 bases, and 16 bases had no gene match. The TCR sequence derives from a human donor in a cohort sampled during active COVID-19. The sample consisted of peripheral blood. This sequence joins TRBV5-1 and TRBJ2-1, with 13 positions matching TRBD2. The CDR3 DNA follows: TGCGCCAGCAGCTGGTTACTAGCGGGAGGGCCCCCTGCGGGGAATGAGCAGTTCTTC. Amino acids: CASSWLLAGGPPAGNEQFF.